One sample yielded the 12 T cell receptor beta chains listed below, sequenced in a study of shared clonotypes between healthy human individuals. Method: immunoSEQ multiplex PCR; TCRdb's copy keeps in-frame clones and lacks some. This table holds approximately 1,000,000 clones, 60% to 85% found once. Sequencing input: memory CD4+ T cells from PBMCs. Subset described: CD45RA-negative fraction. The receptors come from a man aged 18 to 30 in good health. Some clones in this sample may be carry-over from other donors' samples.

This clone was picked up a small number of times. The same CDR3 is also encoded by other DNA sequences in this sample. This rearrangement joins TRBV9 to TRBJ1-4; D uncertain. Germline CDR1 and CDR2: SGDLS and YYNGEE. The CDR3 totals 14 residues. Trimming pared 0 bases from V and 5 bases from J, leaving 8 bases between. The CDR3 coding sequence is TGTGCCAGCAGCGTAGGTCTCAGAAATGAAAAACTGTTTTTT. It specifies CASSVGLRNEKLFF.

The chain has TRBV28 and TRBJ2-3; 8 positions match TRBD2. The CDR3 is 15 residues long. After removal of 6 bases from V and 3 bases from J, the junction contained 8 bases not matched to a gene. Per the germline V gene, CDR1 is MDHEN and CDR2 is SYDVKM. The CDR3: CASRGAGVGTDTQYF. The CDR3 DNA follows: TGTGCCAGCAGAGGAGCGGGAGTAGGGACAGATACGCAGTATTTT.

The chain is built from TRBV7-2 and TRBJ1-2, with a weak D call TRBD1 (6 bases). The ends were cut back, 6 bases at V and 2 bases at J, with 10 bases in the middle. CDR1 and CDR2 (germline): SGHTA, FQGNSA. CDR3 length: 13 amino acids. In nucleotides, the CDR3 is TGTGCCAGCAGGATGACAGGAAACTATGGCTACACCTTC. The encoded protein is CASRMTGNYGYTF. The full variable domain, in which reference TRBV7-2 and TRBJ1-2 provide the parts outside the CDR3, is GAGVSQSPSNKVTEKGKDVELRCDPISGHTALYWYRQSLGQGLEFLIYFQGNSAPDKSGLPSDRFSAERTGGSVSTLTIQRTQQEDSAVYLCASRMTGNYGYTFGSGTRLTVV.

The chain uses TRBV6-4 and TRBJ2-3; perhaps D is TRBD1 or TRBD2 (6 bases each). There are 14 residues in the CDR3. V lost 5 bases and J 1 base, leaving 10 bases between the germline ends. Germline V CDR1 and CDR2: MRHNA, SNTAGT. CDR3 residues: CASSHGGRTDTQYF. The CDR3 DNA reads TGTGCCAGCAGTCACGGGGGCCGCACAGATACGCAGTATTTT.

The CDR3 is CASSTGSSGNTIYF. CDR3 sequence (DNA): TGTGCCAGCTCAACCGGGTCCTCTGGAAACACCATATATTTT. The chain has TRBV18 and TRBJ1-3; D is unclear. Trimming pared 5 bases from V and 0 bases from J, leaving 8 bases between. CDR3 size: 14 residues. CDR1 KGHSH and CDR2 LQKENI come from the germline V gene.

This chain connects TRBV5-1 to TRBJ2-1; TRBD2 aligns across 11 bases. The length of the CDR3 is 15 residues. The trim removed 4 bases at V and 4 bases at J, leaving 4 bases unmatched. Germline loops: CDR1 SGHRS, CDR2 YFSETQ. The CDR3 loop is CASSTLAGGYNEQFF. The CDR3, as DNA: TGCGCCAGCAGCACTTTAGCGGGAGGGTACAATGAGCAGTTCTTC.

This rearrangement joins TRBV6-1 to TRBJ1-1; a weak D match, TRBD1 (5 bases). This CDR3 is 12 amino acids long. Trimming took off 7 bases at V and 3 bases at J, with 9 bases between the two ends. From germline, CDR1 is MNHNS and CDR2 SASEGT. The CDR3 DNA reads as TGTGCCAGCACTAGACAGTACACTGAAGCTTTCTTT. Its protein product is CASTRQYTEAFF.

This chain joins TRBV5-1 and TRBJ2-5; the match to TRBD2 covers 8 bases. Germline CDR1 SGHRS, CDR2 YFSETQ. Trimming removed 4 bases from V and 4 bases from J; junction bases left unmatched: 6. The CDR3 runs to 14 residues. The CDR3 protein is CASSAALAGETQYF. The CDR3 nucleotides are TGCGCCAGCAGCGCGGCGCTAGCGGGAGAGACCCAGTACTTC.

V and J are TRBV6-1 and TRBJ2-7; tentative D call: TRBD2 (5 bases). Deletions cut 7 bases from V and 2 bases from J, with 18 bases between. Per the germline V gene, CDR1 is MNHNS and CDR2 is SASEGT. The CDR3 is 15 residues long. CDR3 nucleotides: TGTGCCAGCACCCAACCTAGCAGGCCGACCTACGAGCAGTACTTC. Translation gives CASTQPSRPTYEQYF.

The genes are TRBV28 and TRBJ2-3, with 7 bases that match TRBD1. The CDR3 totals 16 residues. From germline, CDR1 is MDHEN and CDR2 SYDVKM. J lost 2 bases, V lost 7 bases, and 12 bases had no gene match. As DNA, the CDR3 is TGTGCCAGCACTCCACTTCCGGGACAGTCCACAGATACGCAGTATTTT. Amino acid sequence: CASTPLPGQSTDTQYF.

CDR3 nucleotides: TGTGCCAGCAGTCGATCGGGGAACACTGAAGCTTTCTTT. It is translated as CASSRSGNTEAFF. The V gene is TRBV11-3, the J gene TRBJ1-1; D remains ambiguous. The CDR3 covers 13 residues. Trimming took 6 bases from V and 1 from J, leaving 9 bases between them. Looked up from germline, CDR1 is SGHNT and CDR2 is YENEEA.

The J gene is TRBJ1-4, the V gene TRBV18; D is unclear. This CDR3 comprises 18 residues. V was shortened by 1 base and J by 6 bases, with 21 bases between the two germline ends. Per the germline V gene, CDR1 is KGHSH and CDR2 is LQKENI. The CDR3 DNA sequence: TGTGCCAGCTCACCACGAAGGACCGGGGAGGTAGTGCATGAAAAACTGTTTTTT. This translates into CASSPRRTGEVVHEKLFF.